This passage covers 26 T cell receptor beta chains from one sample sequenced in a study of T-cell reconstitution after alpha-beta-depleted transplantation in children. As it was prepared, the TCRbeta library received unique molecular identifiers. TCRdb re-called the PCR reads through MiXCR, storing one row per CDR3 protein. The data hold about 580,000 distinct CDR3 sequences, with 20% to 25% observed a single time. Sequenced material: PBMCs, mostly from graft donor cells, taken 360 days after TCRalphabeta/CD19-depleted stem cell transplant. These receptors all stem from a boy under two years old who had a stem cell transplant for acute myeloid leukemia, so the T cells may come from the graft donor.

The chain has TRBV2 and TRBJ2-3, with 7 bases matching TRBD2. The CDR3 length is 16 residues. Germline trimming cut 8 bases from V and 6 bases from J; bases unmatched to any gene: 17. From germline, CDR1 is SNHLY and CDR2 FYNNEI. In DNA, the CDR3 is TGTGCCAGCTCCGTCAGGGAGGGTCCCAAGTGGGATACGCAGTATTTT. It is translated as CASSVREGPKWDTQYF.

In DNA, the CDR3 is TGTGCCAGCAGTGACGTTCTGGCAATTTACGAGCAGTACGTC. It is translated as CASSDVLAIYEQYV. The chain is built from TRBV2 and TRBJ2-7; no clear D. Germline V lookup: CDR1 SNHLY, CDR2 FYNNEI. The CDR3 loop spans 14 amino acids. V was trimmed by 3 bases and J by 4 bases, leaving 13 bases between them.

The chain combines TRBV20-1 with TRBJ2-3; 11 bases map to TRBD2. This CDR3 is built from 15 residues. Germline loops: CDR1 DFQATT, CDR2 SNEGSKA (reference sequence). With V trimmed by 4 bases and J by 1 base, 4 bases remained unmatched. The CDR3 DNA reads TGCAGTGCTACTAGCGGGGGGCTGCGCACAGATACGCAGTATTTT. Protein product: CSATSGGLRTDTQYF.

This chain links TRBV12-3 or TRBV12-4 with TRBJ2-7; maybe TRBD1 (5 bases). The CDR3 loop spans 14 amino acids. Deletions cut 3 bases from V and 5 bases from J, with 14 bases between. The DNA of the CDR3 is TGTGCCAGCAGTTTCTCAGGGAAAGGCGACGAGCAGTACTTC. Encoded protein: CASSFSGKGDEQYF.

At least ten counts were recorded for this clonotype. The chain uses TRBV12-3 or TRBV12-4 and TRBJ2-3, with 7 positions matching TRBD2. The length of the CDR3 is 15 residues. J gave up 2 bases and V 2 bases, and 4 bases lay outside the gene matches. CDR3 amino acids: CASSLRLAATDTQYF. The CDR3 region has the DNA TGTGCCAGCAGTTTACGTCTAGCGGCCACAGATACGCAGTATTTT.

The chain carries TRBV9 and TRBJ2-1; the match to TRBD2 covers 10 bases. V was clipped by 1 base and J by 5 bases; unmatched bases: 3. Germline V gene data show CDR1 as SGDLS and CDR2 as YYNGEE. This CDR3 is 15 amino acids long. The CDR3 loop is CASSVRGLAHNEQFF. Here the CDR3 DNA reads TGTGCCAGCAGCGTAAGGGGACTAGCGCACAATGAGCAGTTCTTC.

In DNA form, the CDR3 reads TGTGCCAGCAGTGAGGCGACAGGGAGGAGAACAGATACGCAGTATTTT. Protein: CASSEATGRRTDTQYF. V gene TRBV6-1 combines with J gene TRBJ2-3; weak D call: TRBD1 (7 bases). Germline CDR1 reads MNHNS; CDR2 reads SASEGT. The V end lost 3 bases, the J end lost 3 bases, and 16 bases lay between the germline ends. The CDR3 covers 16 residues.

This clonotype was recorded at least ten times. This chain joins TRBV20-1 and TRBJ1-1; 9 bases fit TRBD1. Trimming took 5 bases from V and 1 from J; bases not matched to a gene: 8. Looked up from germline, CDR1 is DFQATT and CDR2 is SNEGSKA (reference sequence). The length of the CDR3 is 15 residues. Here the CDR3 reads CSAEVPGQGNTEAFF. In DNA form, the CDR3 reads TGCAGTGCTGAGGTACCGGGACAGGGGAACACTGAAGCTTTCTTT.

There are many counts of this clonotype. This chain links TRBV10-2 with TRBJ2-3; maybe TRBD2 (6 bases). CDR1 WSHSY and CDR2 SAAADI come from the germline V gene. This CDR3 contains 16 residues. With 3 bases removed from V and 0 bases from J, the gap between germline ends came to 13 bases. The CDR3 protein is CASSDPSGSSTDTQYF. CDR3 coding DNA: TGCGCCAGCAGTGACCCCAGCGGGTCTAGCACAGATACGCAGTATTTT.

The rearrangement links TRBV10-3 to TRBJ1-6; D perhaps matches TRBD1 (5 bases). V was cut by 11 bases and J by 1 base, with 15 bases left in between. The CDR3 contains 15 residues. Germline V gives CDR1 ENHRY, CDR2 SYGVKD. For the CDR3, the DNA is TGTGCCTCGAGGGGCGACTTGTCCTATAATTCACCCCTCCACTTT. As protein: CASRGDLSYNSPLHF.

This clonotype was seen many times. This rearrangement joins TRBV10-3 to TRBJ2-7; 7 bases line up with TRBD1. Per germline, CDR1 ENHRY and CDR2 SYGVKD. With V trimmed by 2 bases and J by 6 bases, 4 bases remained unmatched. CDR3 length: 13 amino acids. CDR3 loop: CAISETGQAEQYV. DNA for the CDR3: TGTGCCATCAGTGAGACAGGACAGGCCGAGCAGTACGTC.

V usage is TRBV20-1 and J usage is TRBJ2-1, with 7 bases matching TRBD1. Per germline, CDR1 DFQATT and CDR2 SNEGSKA (reference sequence). The CDR3 contains 16 residues. The junction had 8 bases not matched to a gene; V was cut back by 3 bases and J by 0 bases. CDR3 region: CSASPPNRGSYNEQFF. DNA of the CDR3: TGCAGTGCTAGCCCACCAAACAGGGGCTCCTACAATGAGCAGTTCTTC.

This clonotype was observed many times. J is TRBJ2-5 and V is TRBV28, with D unclear. V dropped 8 bases and J dropped 5 bases, with 12 bases sitting between them. Germline V lookup: CDR1 MDHEN, CDR2 SYDVKM. There are 12 residues in the CDR3. Written as DNA, the CDR3 is TGTGCCAGCCGGACGGTGGGGGAGACCCAGTACTTC. It codes for CASRTVGETQYF.

The chain carries TRBV25-1 and TRBJ2-5; 10 bases match TRBD1. The CDR3 contains 15 residues. Germline V gene sequence: CDR1 MGHDK, CDR2 SYGVNS. The junction had 3 bases not matched to a gene; V was cut back by 4 bases and J by 1 base. The CDR3 coding sequence is TGTGCCAGCAGTGTGACAGGGGGCCGCCAAGAGACCCAGTACTTC. It encodes CASSVTGGRQETQYF.

This chain links TRBV29-1 with TRBJ2-5, with 10 nucleotides matching TRBD2. V shed 2 bases and J 4 bases; nucleotides not matched to a gene: 7. The CDR3 loop spans 15 amino acids. CDR1 and CDR2 from the germline V gene are SQVTM and ANQGSEA. DNA for the CDR3: TGCAGCGTTGAATCAAGCGGGGGGGCCCTAGAGACCCAGTACTTC. Translating gives CSVESSGGALETQYF. The full variable domain, with the rest looked up from reference TRBV29-1 and TRBJ2-5, is SAVISQKPSRDICQRGTSLTIQCQVDSQVTMMFWYRQQPGQSLTLIATANQGSEATYESGFVIDKFPISRPNLTFSTLTVSNMSPEDSSIYLCSVESSGGALETQYFGPGTRLLVL.

The chain employs TRBV7-2 and TRBJ1-1; D not certain. In germline, CDR1 is SGHTA, CDR2 FQGNSA. V was cut by 7 bases and J by 1 base, with 10 bases left in between. The CDR3 has 13 residues. CDR3 coding DNA: TGTGCCAGCACCAGGACGGGGAACACTGAAGCTTTCTTT. It specifies CASTRTGNTEAFF.

This clonotype was counted between two and nine times. The chain uses TRBV7-2 and TRBJ2-3; 7 bases fit TRBD1. The junction had 14 bases not matched to a gene; V was cut back by 2 bases and J by 6 bases. This CDR3 comprises 17 residues. The germline V gene encodes CDR1 SGHTA and CDR2 FQGNSA. The CDR3 coding sequence is TGTGCCAGCAGCTTAACAGGGGACCCCAGAAGGCTCGATACGCAGTATTTT. This encodes CASSLTGDPRRLDTQYF. Variable domain in full (rest from reference TRBV7-2 and TRBJ2-3): GAGVSQSPSNKVTEKGKDVELRCDPISGHTALYWYRQSLGQGLEFLIYFQGNSAPDKSGLPSDRFSAERTGGSVSTLTIQRTQQEDSAVYLCASSLTGDPRRLDTQYFGPGTRLTVL.

The table lists this clonotype with a few counts. The genes are TRBV20-1 and TRBJ2-7, with no clear D. The germline V and J ends were trimmed by 1 base and 3 bases, with 13 bases remaining between them. Germline V gene lookup returns CDR1 DFQATT and CDR2 SNEGSKA (reference sequence). The CDR3 is 14 residues long. CDR3 in amino acids: CSARGLGTVYEQYF. CDR3 in DNA: TGCAGTGCTAGAGGCTTGGGTACCGTCTACGAGCAGTACTTC.

This clonotype has a handful of counts. The chain has TRBV5-6 and TRBJ2-7; D possibly uses TRBD1 or TRBD2 (5 bases each). The CDR3 has 13 residues. The germline V gene has CDR1 SGHDT and CDR2 YYEEEE. Trimming removed 3 bases from V and 3 bases from J, with 10 bases in between. The CDR3 DNA reads TGTGCCAGCAGCTGGGACCGCTTCTACGAGCAGTACTTC. It codes for CASSWDRFYEQYF.

In its sample, this clonotype was seen many times. The genes are TRBV4-1 and TRBJ2-5; a weak D match, TRBD2 (5 bases). The V and J ends lost 0 bases and 2 bases respectively, with 16 bases between them. CDR1 and CDR2 from the germline V gene are MGHRA and YSYEKL. The CDR3 runs 17 residues. CDR3 DNA: TGCGCCAGCAGCCAAGAACCGGGCGCGCGGACTCAAGAGACCCAGTACTTC. This gives the protein CASSQEPGARTQETQYF.

The chain couples TRBV7-2 to TRBJ1-5; the D gene is possibly TRBD1 (6 bases). The CDR3 totals 16 residues. Germline CDR1 and CDR2: SGHTA and FQGNSA. V was shortened by 2 bases and J by 4 bases, with 15 bases between the two germline ends. For the CDR3, the DNA is TGTGCCAGCAGCTTATTGGGGGGGACAAGGAATCAGCCCCAGCATTTT. Its protein product is CASSLLGGTRNQPQHF.

The chain recombines TRBV20-1 with TRBJ2-7; tentative D call: TRBD2 (6 bases). Trimming left V 2 bases short and J 1 base short, with 12 bases between. The CDR3 has 14 amino acids. CDR1 DFQATT and CDR2 SNEGSKA come from the germline V gene (reference sequence). The CDR3 is CSARNRRGSYEQYF. The CDR3 nucleotides read TGCAGTGCTAGAAATAGGCGGGGTTCCTACGAGCAGTACTTC.

CDR3 in amino acids: CASSPSGVAADTQYF. The CDR3 nucleotides are TGTGCCAGCAGCCCTAGCGGGGTCGCTGCAGATACGCAGTATTTT. The chain recombines TRBV7-3 with TRBJ2-3; TRBD2 aligns across 9 bases. J lost 4 bases, V lost 5 bases, and 7 bases had no gene match. The length of the CDR3 is 15 residues. Per the germline V gene, CDR1 is SGHTA and CDR2 is FQGTGA.

The rearrangement links TRBV25-1 to TRBJ2-1; 13 nucleotides align to TRBD2. The J segment lost 3 bases and the V segment lost 1 base, leaving 3 bases of the junction unmatched. Germline CDR1 reads MGHDK; CDR2 reads SYGVNS. The CDR3 spans 17 residues. CDR3: CASSEFRTSGGYNEQFF. The CDR3 DNA follows: TGTGCCAGCAGTGAATTCAGGACTAGCGGGGGCTACAATGAGCAGTTCTTC.

This clonotype was seen repeatedly, ten times or more. The rearrangement uses TRBV29-1 and TRBJ1-1; no reliable D call. CDR3 length: 15 amino acids. Germline V CDR1 and CDR2: SQVTM, ANQGSEA. V was cut by 5 bases and J by 0 bases, with 16 bases left in between. The CDR3 coding sequence is TGCAGCGTTAGACATCCGGCAGGCATGAACACTGAAGCTTTCTTT. It yields the protein CSVRHPAGMNTEAFF.

The sample holds a few counts of this clonotype. V and J are TRBV20-1 and TRBJ1-2; D is unclear. Trimming removed 0 bases from V and 1 base from J, with 15 bases in between. This CDR3 region has 16 residues. The V gene's germline CDR1 is DFQATT and CDR2 SNEGSKA (reference sequence). This CDR3 reads CSARDHGRRFNYGYTF. The CDR3 DNA reads TGCAGTGCTAGAGATCACGGACGGAGGTTTAACTATGGCTACACCTTC.